The rows below give T cell receptor beta chains drawn from one sample of a study of T cell changes during pregnancy in multiple sclerosis. Assay: immunoSEQ multiplex PCR; the TCRdb copy retains only in-frame clones and omits some. The sample has fewer than 50,000 clones; around 93% are singletons. Specimen: CD8+ T cells from peripheral blood mononuclear cells, collected in the first trimester of pregnancy. The receptors shown here come from a female donor with multiple sclerosis, enrolled in a pregnancy study. The CDR3 runs from the conserved cysteine through the conserved F or W. A D gene is named only where the DNA matches it firmly. Clone size appears in some rows only: once, few, many, or a class for an expanded clone.

TGTGCCAGCAGTCTCCTAGCGGGGGACTCCTACAATGAGCAGTTCTTC | CASSLLAGDSYNEQFF | TRBJ2-1 | TRBV27 | TRBD2 | .
TGTGCCAGCAGCACCCGACTAGCGGGAGCGTCGATAAGGGCCTACGAGCAGTACTTC | CASSTRLAGASIRAYEQYF | TRBJ2-7 | TRBV28 | TRBD2 | .
TGTGCCAGCAGCTTAATCTTAGAGACCCAGTACTTC | CASSLILETQYF | TRBJ2-5 | TRBV7-9 | . | .
TGTGCCAGCAGTTCTCGACAGGTTGCCCACTCCTACGAGCAGTACTTC | CASSSRQVAHSYEQYF | TRBJ2-7 | TRBV6-6 | . | .
TGCGCCAGCAGCCAAGGACGGGGGGCCTACGAGCAGTACTTC | CASSQGRGAYEQYF | TRBJ2-7 | TRBV4-3 | TRBD2 | once
TGTGCCAGCAGCTACGAGGCTCTATCCTACAATGAGCAGTTCTTC | CASSYEALSYNEQFF | TRBJ2-1 | TRBV7-9 | . | .
TGTGCCAGTTCGGGACAGGGGGAATCAGATACGCAGTATTTT | CASSGQGESDTQYF | TRBJ2-3 | TRBV19 | TRBD1 | .
TGCGCCAGCAGCTTGGTAGGAGCGGCCCCCGTCAGGGAGACCCAGTACTTC | CASSLVGAAPVRETQYF | TRBJ2-5 | TRBV5-1 | . | .
TGTGCCAGCAGTTCCGACATAAATAGCAATCAGCCCCAGCATTTT | CASSSDINSNQPQHF | TRBJ1-5 | TRBV6-1 | . | once
TGCGCCAGCAGCCCCCGACAGAACACCGGGGAGCTGTTTTTT | CASSPRQNTGELFF | TRBJ2-2 | TRBV4-1 | . | .
TGTGCCAGCAGTGAATCCGGAGAGCCCCCCTACGAGCAGTACTTC | CASSESGEPPYEQYF | TRBJ2-7 | TRBV6-1 | . | .
TGTGCCAGCTTACTTACGGCAGGGGTAGGGACCGGGGAGCTGTTTTTT | CASLLTAGVGTGELFF | TRBJ2-2 | TRBV27 | . | .
TGTGCCAGCAGCTTGACAGGGCTGGATACCGGGGAGCTGTTTTTT | CASSLTGLDTGELFF | TRBJ2-2 | TRBV7-2 | TRBD1 | .
TGTGCCAGCAGCCAAGAGAGGGACAAGCAGTACTTC | CASSQERDKQYF | TRBJ2-7 | TRBV14 | . | .
TGCAGCGTTGGCTGGGCTTTGGACAATGAGCAGTTCTTC | CSVGWALDNEQFF | TRBJ2-1 | TRBV29-1 | . | .
TGTGCCAGCAGCTTGGACGGCGGGATCGGGAATGAGCAGTTCTTC | CASSLDGGIGNEQFF | TRBJ2-1 | TRBV5-4 | . | .
TGTGCCAGCAGTTCCTCGCCGAGCGCGGGGGGAGAGGAGACCCAGTACTTC | CASSSSPSAGGEETQYF | TRBJ2-5 | TRBV28 | TRBD2 | once
TGTGCCAGCAGCTTGACAGGGGGCACAGATACGCAGTATTTT | CASSLTGGTDTQYF | TRBJ2-3 | TRBV7-9 | TRBD1 | .
TGTGCCAGCAGGCAGGGGTTCAATCAGCCCCAGCATTTT | CASRQGFNQPQHF | TRBJ1-5 | TRBV27 | . | .
TGCGCCAGCAGCCAAGTGGGAGGGACAGGCCCCTACGAGCAGTACTTC | CASSQVGGTGPYEQYF | TRBJ2-7 | TRBV4-1 | . | .
TGTGCCAGTAGTTTGCGGACTAGCGGACCCTACAATGAGCAGTTCTTC | CASSLRTSGPYNEQFF | TRBJ2-1 | TRBV19 | TRBD2 | .
TGCGCCAGCAGCACCGGGACAGGGGATTACGAGCAGTACTTC | CASSTGTGDYEQYF | TRBJ2-7 | TRBV5-1 | TRBD1 | .
TGTGCCAGCAGCGTAGACGGGACTACCTCGGGGAGGGATACGCAGTATTTT | CASSVDGTTSGRDTQYF | TRBJ2-3 | TRBV9 | TRBD2 | .
TGTGCCAGCAGCAAGGACATTTCCTCCACAGATACGCAGTATTTT | CASSKDISSTDTQYF | TRBJ2-3 | TRBV7-3 | . | .
TGTGCCAGTAGTAGTTTGGGGGCCGTGGACACTGAAGCTTTCTTT | CASSSLGAVDTEAFF | TRBJ1-1 | TRBV19 | . | .
TGTGCCAGCAGTGTAACAGGACAGGGGCTCATGAACACTGAAGCTTTCTTT | CASSVTGQGLMNTEAFF | TRBJ1-1 | TRBV2 | TRBD1 | .
TGTGCCAGCAGCAAAGGTAGGACAGGTAACTATGGCTACACCTTC | CASSKGRTGNYGYTF | TRBJ1-2 | TRBV21-1 | . | .
TGCGCCAGCAGCTTTCTCCAGGGGGTTGAGCAGTTCTTC | CASSFLQGVEQFF | TRBJ2-1 | TRBV5-1 | TRBD1 | .
TGTGCCAGGTACCAGTATTGGGAGGGCCACAATGAGCAGTTCTTC | CARYQYWEGHNEQFF | TRBJ2-1 | TRBV6-8 | TRBD2 | .
TGTGCCAGTAGTACTTACGACAGGGGCGCTTTACGGGGAGCTTTCTTT | CASSTYDRGALRGAFF | TRBJ1-1 | TRBV19 | TRBD1 | .
TGTGCCAGCAGTCCGGGAGGACTTGGCGGGGAGCTGTTTTTT | CASSPGGLGGELFF | TRBJ2-2 | TRBV4-2 | TRBD2 | .
TGCGCCAGCAGCCTCGGACAGGGCTACGAGCAGTACTTC | CASSLGQGYEQYF | TRBJ2-7 | TRBV4-1 | TRBD1 | .
TGTGCCACCAGCCGCGGGACTAGCGGGAGGAACGGTGAGCAGTTCTTC | CATSRGTSGRNGEQFF | TRBJ2-1 | TRBV15 | TRBD2 | .